The following is a T cell receptor beta chain sequence with its context. The antigen remains undetermined. The CDR3 runs 15 residues. Germline V gene sequence: CDR1 SGHDT, CDR2 YYEEEE. Trimming took 5 bases from V and 5 from J; bases not matched to a gene: 10. There were healthy Caucasian individuals from Russia, aged roughly 6 to 95, serving as donors. Every sample had a minimum of 6.5 million PBMCs isolated. This specimen belongs to a study of blood T cells in healthy people across ages. General observations from the study: Per million T cells, TCR beta diversity dropped roughly linearly as age increased. Donor CMV status was unknown, possibly confounding expanded clonotype changes.

The use of a sample-barcoded 5' primer and a J-beta primer mix characterized a second PCR of 7 to 11 cycles. In TCRdb, the 5' RACE reads were re-called with MiXCR into one record per CDR3 protein. The sample contains 800,000 to 1,000,000 distinct CDR3 sequences, about 44% of which appear only once. The sequenced sample was blood. This clonotype was obtained from a young man in good health. The chain couples TRBV5-6 to TRBJ2-7; 10 nucleotides align to TRBD1. The CDR3 loop is CASRLTGTGAHEQYF. CDR3 DNA: TGTGCCAGCAGATTGACCGGGACAGGGGCCCACGAGCAGTACTTC.